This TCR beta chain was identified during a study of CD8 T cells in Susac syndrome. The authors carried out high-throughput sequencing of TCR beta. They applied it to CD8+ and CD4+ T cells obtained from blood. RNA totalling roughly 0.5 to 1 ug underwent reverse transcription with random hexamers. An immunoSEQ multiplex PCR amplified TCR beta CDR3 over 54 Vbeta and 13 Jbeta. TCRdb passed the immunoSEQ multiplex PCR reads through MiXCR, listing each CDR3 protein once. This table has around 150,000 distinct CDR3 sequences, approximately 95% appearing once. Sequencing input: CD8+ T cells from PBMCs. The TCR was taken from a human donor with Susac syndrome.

The CDR3 DNA sequence: TGTGCCAGCACCTCAATGTCCGAGCAGTACTTC. The encoded protein is CASTSMSEQYF. This rearrangement joins TRBV6-5 to TRBJ2-7; D gene unclear. Per germline, CDR1 MNHEY and CDR2 SVGAGI. V was pared by 7 bases and J by 6 bases, with 10 bases between. CDR3 length equals 11 residues.